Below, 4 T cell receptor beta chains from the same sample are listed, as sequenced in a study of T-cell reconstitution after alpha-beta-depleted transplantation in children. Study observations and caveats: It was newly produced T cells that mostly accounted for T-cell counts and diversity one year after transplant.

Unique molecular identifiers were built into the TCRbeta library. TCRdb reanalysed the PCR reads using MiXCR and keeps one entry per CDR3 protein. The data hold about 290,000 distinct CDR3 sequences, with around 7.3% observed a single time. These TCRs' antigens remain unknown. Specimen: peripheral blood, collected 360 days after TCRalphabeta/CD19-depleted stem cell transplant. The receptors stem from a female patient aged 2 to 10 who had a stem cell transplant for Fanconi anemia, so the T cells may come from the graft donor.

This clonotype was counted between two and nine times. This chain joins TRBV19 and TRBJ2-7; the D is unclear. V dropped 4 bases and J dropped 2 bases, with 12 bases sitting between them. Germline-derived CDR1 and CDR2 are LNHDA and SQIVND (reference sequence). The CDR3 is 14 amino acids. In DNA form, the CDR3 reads TGTGCCAGTAGTACCTCGTTTCCGACCTACGAGCAGTACTTC. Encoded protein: CASSTSFPTYEQYF.

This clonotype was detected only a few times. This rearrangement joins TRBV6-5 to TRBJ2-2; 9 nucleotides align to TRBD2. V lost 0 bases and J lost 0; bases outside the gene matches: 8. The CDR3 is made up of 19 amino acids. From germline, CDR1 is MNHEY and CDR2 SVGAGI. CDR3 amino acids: CASSYSGGRGLANTGELFF. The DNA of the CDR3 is TGTGCCAGCAGTTACTCCGGCGGGAGGGGTCTAGCGAACACCGGGGAGCTGTTTTTT.

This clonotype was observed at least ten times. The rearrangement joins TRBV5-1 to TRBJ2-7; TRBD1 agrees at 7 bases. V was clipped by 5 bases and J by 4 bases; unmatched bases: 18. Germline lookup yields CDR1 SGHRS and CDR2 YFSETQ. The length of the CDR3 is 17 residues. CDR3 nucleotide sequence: TGCGCCAGCAGAACTTTTTGGGACAGACAAGGATCTTACGAGCAGTACTTC. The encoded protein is CASRTFWDRQGSYEQYF.

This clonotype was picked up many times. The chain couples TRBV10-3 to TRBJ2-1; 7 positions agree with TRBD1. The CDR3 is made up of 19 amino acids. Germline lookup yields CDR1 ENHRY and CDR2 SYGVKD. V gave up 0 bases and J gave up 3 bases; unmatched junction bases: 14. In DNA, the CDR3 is TGTGCCATCAGTGAGTCCTCGCTACTTACCGGGACAGACTACAATGAGCAGTTCTTC. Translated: CAISESSLLTGTDYNEQFF.